A single sample gave rise to the 2 T cell receptor beta chains below, sequenced in a study of blood T cell repertoires in COVID-19. The method was immunoSEQ multiplex PCR; TCRdb's version includes in-frame clones alone and lacks a portion of them. The sample contains approximately 54,000 clones, approximately 91% of which appear only once. The source material was peripheral blood. The receptors come from a man aged 50 or older with acute or convalescent COVID-19.

The rearrangement joins TRBV25-1 to TRBJ2-1; D is possibly TRBD2 (5 bases). CDR3 length: 15 amino acids. Trimming pared 6 bases from V and 5 bases from J, leaving 17 bases between. In germline, CDR1 is MGHDK, CDR2 SYGVNS. The CDR3 is CASSARVGVNNEQFF. CDR3 coding DNA: TGTGCCAGCAGCGCGAGGGTCGGCGTGAACAATGAGCAGTTCTTC.

The chain recombines TRBV5-4 with TRBJ2-1; 10 bases map to TRBD2. Germline V lookup: CDR1 SGHNT, CDR2 YYREEE (reference sequence). The CDR3 sequence is 15 residues long. The J segment lost 5 bases and the V segment lost 4 bases, leaving 6 bases of the junction unmatched. Here the CDR3 DNA reads TGTGCCAGCAGCCAAGCGGGAGGGCTGGACAATGAGCAGTTCTTC. Translated: CASSQAGGLDNEQFF. Filled out from reference TRBV5-4 and TRBJ2-1, the complete variable domain reads ETGVTQSPTHLIKTRGQQVTLRCSSQSGHNTVSWYQQALGQGPQFIFQYYREEENGRGNFPPRFSGLQFPNYSSELNVNALELDDSALYLCASSQAGGLDNEQFFGPGTRLTVL.